The 15 T cell receptor beta chains listed next were all sequenced from one sample in a study of T cells after yellow fever vaccination (dated by TCRdb to about 2019). What this sample's treatment or condition label stands for: live attenuated yellow fever vaccine strain. To prepare the library, 5' RACE was applied. This sample was sequenced with an Illumina HiSeq 2500. TCRdb reprocessing: public reads trimmed at Q25 with fastp, clones called with MiXCR, in-frame beta chains kept. Entries are consolidated by CDR3 protein sequence, retaining the most common genes and DNA. The sample table lists hundreds of thousands of distinct CDR3 sequences, approximately 13% of them with a count of one. Of the sample, more than 12% falls within the top ten clones. The input for sequencing was PBMCs, taken on the day of the yellow fever booster vaccination. The origin of the receptors is a man in his thirties or forties who received the YFV17D yellow fever vaccine.

This clonotype was found a few times. The chain uses TRBV20-1 and TRBJ2-7; 11 nucleotides match TRBD2. The CDR3 is 14 amino acids. Looked up from germline, CDR1 is DFQATT and CDR2 is SNEGSKA (reference sequence). Trimming took 4 bases from V and 3 from J; bases not matched to a gene: 5. The CDR3 loop reads CSAIPGTSGYEQYF. In DNA, the CDR3 is TGCAGTGCTATCCCAGGGACTAGCGGCTACGAGCAGTACTTC.

The CDR3 nucleotides are TGTGCCAGCTCGTCCCGGGAGGCTCCATACGAGCAGTACTTC. It translates to CASSSREAPYEQYF. The chain is built from TRBV18 and TRBJ2-7; 7 bases line up with TRBD2. The CDR3 spans 14 residues. Germline CDR1 KGHSH, CDR2 LQKENI. J was trimmed by 4 bases and V by 6 bases; bases with no gene match: 9. Using reference TRBV18 and TRBJ2-7 for the parts outside the CDR3, the full variable domain is NAGVMQNPRHLVRRRGQEARLRCSPMKGHSHVYWYRQLPEEGLKFMVYLQKENIIDESGMPKERFSAEFPKEGPSILRIQQVVRGDSAAYFCASSSREAPYEQYFGPGTRLTVT.

In its sample, this clonotype was seen a few times. The genes are TRBV18 and TRBJ1-1; no firm D call. CDR1 and CDR2 from the germline V gene are KGHSH and LQKENI. The ends were cut back, 0 bases at V and 3 bases at J, with 8 bases in the middle. The CDR3 has 14 residues. The CDR3 DNA follows: TGTGCCAGCTCACCACCGACAAGAGACACTGAAGCTTTCTTT. This gives the protein CASSPPTRDTEAFF.

The rearrangement uses TRBV19 and TRBJ2-2, with D unresolved. This CDR3 is 13 amino acids long. Trimming took off 7 bases at V and 4 bases at J, with 10 bases between the two ends. Germline-derived CDR1 and CDR2 are LNHDA and SQIVND (reference sequence). The CDR3 here is CASKRSGTGELFF. The CDR3 region has the DNA TGTGCCAGTAAAAGGTCGGGCACCGGGGAGCTGTTTTTT.

This clonotype showed up just a few times. The CDR3 sequence is CASTLGGLAADTQYF. CDR3 nucleotides: TGTGCCAGCACCCTGGGGGGACTAGCGGCAGATACGCAGTATTTT. J is TRBJ2-3 and V is TRBV7-3; 11 bases are a match to TRBD2. V shed 7 bases, J shed 4 bases, and the junction held 7 bases outside the gene matches. The V gene's germline CDR1 is SGHTA and CDR2 FQGTGA. The CDR3 spans 15 residues. The variable domain in full, completed from reference TRBV7-3 and TRBJ2-3, reads GAGVSQTPSNKVTEKGKYVELRCDPISGHTALYWYRQSLGQGPEFLIYFQGTGAADDSGLPNDRFFAVRPEGSVSTLKIQRTERGDSAVYLCASTLGGLAADTQYFGPGTRLTVL.

This clonotype was seen ten or more times. Relative to the germline gene, one junction end is altered; a read error may explain this. The chain is built from TRBV3-1 and TRBJ1-5; D gene uncertain. Germline CDR1 is LGHDT and CDR2 is YNNKEL (reference sequence). This CDR3 region has 14 residues. The CDR3 region has the DNA TGCGCCAGCAGCCAGGATAGTAGCAATCAGCCCCAGCATTTT. Translated, it gives CASSQDSSNQPQHF. Combining the CDR3 with reference TRBV3-1 and TRBJ1-5 gives the whole variable domain DTAVSQTPKYLVTQMGNDKSIKCEQNLGHDTMYWYKQDSKKFLKIMFSYNNKELIINETVPNRFSPKSPDKAHLNLHINSLELGDSAVYFCASSQDSSNQPQHFGDGTRLSIL.

This clonotype was seen a handful of times. The CDR3 region is CASRIRGGGNQPQHF. DNA for the CDR3: TGTGCCAGCAGGATACGCGGAGGGGGCAATCAGCCCCAGCATTTT. The chain combines TRBV27 with TRBJ1-5; D perhaps matches TRBD1 (5 bases). Germline CDR1 reads MNHEY; CDR2 reads SMNVEV (reference sequence). V lost 6 bases to trimming and J lost 2 bases, with 14 bases between them. This CDR3 is built from 15 residues.

The table lists this clonotype with a few counts. V is TRBV7-3 and J is TRBJ1-4, with unresolved D. CDR1 is SGHTA and CDR2 is FQGTGA in the germline V gene. CDR3 length: 13 amino acids. Trimming took 2 bases from V and 3 from J, leaving 4 bases between them. The CDR3 bases are TGTGCCAGCAGCTTAGGAGCTAATGAAAAACTGTTTTTT. Amino acids: CASSLGANEKLFF.

This chain links TRBV7-2 with TRBJ2-7; 7 bases map to TRBD2. The V gene end was trimmed by 0 bases and the J gene end by 7 bases; junction bases not matched to a gene: 9. CDR1 and CDR2 (germline): SGHTA, FQGNSA. This CDR3 comprises 15 residues. The CDR3 nucleotides read TGTGCCAGCAGCTTAGCCTCGGCGGGAGTCAATGAGCAGTACTTC. This gives the protein CASSLASAGVNEQYF.

This clonotype has only a few counts. The V gene is TRBV13, the J gene TRBJ1-1; 10 bases match TRBD1. Unmatched junction bases numbered 8, after V lost 5 bases and J lost 11 bases. The CDR3 length is 13 residues. The V gene's germline CDR1 is PRHDT and CDR2 FYEKMQ (reference sequence). CDR3: CASSEDRGASAFF. In DNA, the CDR3 is TGTGCCAGCAGCGAGGACAGGGGGGCCTCCGCTTTCTTT.

In this sample, this clonotype turned up a few times. The CDR3 bases are TGCAGCGTTGTCAGTCCGGGGATGAACACTGAAGCTTTCTTT. Translation gives CSVVSPGMNTEAFF. The chain couples TRBV29-1 to TRBJ1-1; D gene ambiguous. V was pared by 4 bases and J by 0 bases, with 12 bases between. CDR1 is SQVTM, CDR2 ANQGSEA, per germline. The CDR3 is 14 residues long.

This clonotype was observed a handful of times. As DNA, the CDR3 is TGTGCCAGCTCACCAAGACAGGGAGAAGGCTACACCTTC. Amino acid sequence: CASSPRQGEGYTF. This chain uses TRBV18 with TRBJ1-2; 7 bases align to TRBD1. V dropped 2 bases and J dropped 8; count of bases not matched to a gene: 5. Germline assignment: CDR1 KGHSH and CDR2 LQKENI. The CDR3 is 13 residues long. Drawing the rest from reference TRBV18 and TRBJ1-2, the complete variable domain is NAGVMQNPRHLVRRRGQEARLRCSPMKGHSHVYWYRQLPEEGLKFMVYLQKENIIDESGMPKERFSAEFPKEGPSILRIQQVVRGDSAAYFCASSPRQGEGYTFGSGTRLTVV.

In regard to this clonotype: This sequence may be a read error, since a much larger clone differs from it by one base. V usage is TRBV11-2 and J usage is TRBJ2-7, with no clear D. The CDR3 spans 16 residues. V lost 1 base and J 2 bases, leaving 15 bases between the germline ends. Per the germline V gene, CDR1 is SGHAT and CDR2 is FQNNGV. The CDR3 region is CASSLGLGSRAYEQYF. The CDR3 DNA reads as TGTGCCAGCAGCTTAGGGCTGGGTAGCCGTGCCTACGAGCAGTACTTC.

This clonotype was seen more than once but under ten times. J is TRBJ2-5 and V is TRBV27, with 10 positions matching TRBD1. Losses at the gene ends were 3 bases for V and 3 bases for J; bases not matched to a gene: 4. CDR1 is MNHEY and CDR2 is SMNVEV in the germline V gene (reference sequence). This CDR3 is 15 amino acids long. DNA for the CDR3: TGTGCCAGCAGTTTCTCGACAGGGGGCAAAGAGACCCAGTACTTC. Encoded protein: CASSFSTGGKETQYF.

In this sample, this clonotype turned up a few times. V is TRBV5-1 and J is TRBJ2-3, with D perhaps being TRBD1 or TRBD2 (6 bases each). The germline V gene has CDR1 SGHRS and CDR2 YFSETQ. V gave up 4 bases and J gave up 6 bases, with 12 bases separating them. The CDR3 has 13 amino acids. The chain's CDR3 is CASSTGAGDTQYF. CDR3 nucleotide sequence: TGCGCCAGCAGCACGGGGGCGGGTGATACGCAGTATTTT.